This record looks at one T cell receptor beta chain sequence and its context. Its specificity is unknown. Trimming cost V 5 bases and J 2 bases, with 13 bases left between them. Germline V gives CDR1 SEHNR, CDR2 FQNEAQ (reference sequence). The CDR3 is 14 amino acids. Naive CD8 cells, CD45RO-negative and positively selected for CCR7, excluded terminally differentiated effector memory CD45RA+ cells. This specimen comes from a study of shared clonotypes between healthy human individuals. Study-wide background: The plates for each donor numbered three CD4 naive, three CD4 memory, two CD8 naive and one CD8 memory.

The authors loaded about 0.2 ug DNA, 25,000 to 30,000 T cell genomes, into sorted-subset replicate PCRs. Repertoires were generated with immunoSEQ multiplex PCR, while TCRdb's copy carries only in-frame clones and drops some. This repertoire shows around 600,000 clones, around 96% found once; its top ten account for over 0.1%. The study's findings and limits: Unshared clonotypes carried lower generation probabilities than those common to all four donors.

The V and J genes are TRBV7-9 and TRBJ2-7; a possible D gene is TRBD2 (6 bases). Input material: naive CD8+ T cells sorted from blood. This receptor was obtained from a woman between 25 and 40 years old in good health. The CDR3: CASSLGTLTYEQYF. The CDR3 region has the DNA TGTGCCAGCAGCCTAGGGACTTTGACCTACGAGCAGTACTTC.